This T cell receptor beta chain was sequenced during a study of shared clonotypes between healthy human individuals. The table came from immunoSEQ multiplex PCR; TCRdb's copy has only in-frame clones and leaves some out. The repertoire has roughly 2.5 million clones, more than 90% of them found once; the top ten carry under 0.15%. The germline V gene encodes CDR1 SGHTA and CDR2 FQGNSA. Trimming removed 6 bases from V and 3 bases from J, with 21 bases in between. The CDR3 loop spans 16 amino acids. Material: naive CD4+ T cells sorted from blood. Subset here: CD45RA+ positively selected. This clonotype originated in a man between 18 and 29 years old in good health. The V and J genes are TRBV7-2 and TRBJ2-7; possible D gene TRBD2, 5 bases. The CDR3 bases are TGTGCCAGCAGTCCCAACAGCGGCTGGGGTTTCTACGAGCAGTACTTC. It codes for CASSPNSGWGFYEQYF.